These T cell receptor beta chains were read from a single sample in a study of blood T cell repertoires in COVID-19. Profiling relied on immunoSEQ multiplex PCR, and the TCRdb table lists in-frame clones only, not all of them. The sample contains some 220,000 clones, roughly 85% of which appear only once. The sample taken for sequencing was peripheral blood. Receptors originate from a woman between 65 and 79 years old with COVID-19, enrolled during active disease. The conserved cysteine and the conserved F or W are not part of the CDR3 here. Each record gives: D gene, J gene, V gene, CDR3 protein. A D gene is named only where the DNA matches it firmly.

TRBD2 TRBJ2-3 TRBV29-1 SALPSGFSTDTQY
TRBD2 TRBJ2-1 TRBV3-1/TRBV3-2 ASSLPLGTSGTHEQF
- TRBJ1-6 TRBV5-1 ASSLGTTNSPLH
TRBD1 TRBJ1-2 TRBV6-5 ASSSGQVRGYT
- TRBJ2-6 TRBV16 ASSQSQGANVLT
TRBD2 TRBJ2-1 TRBV2 ASSEGTTSREQF
- TRBJ2-7 TRBV12-3/TRBV12-4 ASSLLRYEQY
- TRBJ2-1 TRBV4-3 ASSRQQGEQF
- TRBJ2-3 TRBV5-1 ASSEGVSTDTQY
TRBD2 TRBJ2-1 TRBV10-3 AISESGTSGRAFNNEQF
- TRBJ2-1 TRBV3-1/TRBV3-2 ASSPNVGGPYNEQF
- TRBJ2-1 TRBV6-4 ASSDAASLLF
TRBD1 TRBJ2-6 TRBV2 ASRGGQGSSGANVLT
- TRBJ1-6 TRBV12-3/TRBV12-4 ASNLENSPLH
- TRBJ1-1 TRBV27 ASSLAGINTEAF
- TRBJ2-1 TRBV9 ASSPNRASYNEQF
TRBD2 TRBJ2-1 TRBV12-3/TRBV12-4 ASLSGLINEQF
TRBD2 TRBJ2-1 TRBV4-2 ASSQGTSGSYNEQF
- TRBJ2-1 TRBV7-3 ASSLTTAGNEQF
TRBD2 TRBJ2-3 TRBV7-2 ASSLPGGGADTQY
TRBD1 TRBJ1-1 TRBV19 ASSSDRARAEAF
TRBD2 TRBJ2-1 TRBV19 ASSNRTSGRSHEQF